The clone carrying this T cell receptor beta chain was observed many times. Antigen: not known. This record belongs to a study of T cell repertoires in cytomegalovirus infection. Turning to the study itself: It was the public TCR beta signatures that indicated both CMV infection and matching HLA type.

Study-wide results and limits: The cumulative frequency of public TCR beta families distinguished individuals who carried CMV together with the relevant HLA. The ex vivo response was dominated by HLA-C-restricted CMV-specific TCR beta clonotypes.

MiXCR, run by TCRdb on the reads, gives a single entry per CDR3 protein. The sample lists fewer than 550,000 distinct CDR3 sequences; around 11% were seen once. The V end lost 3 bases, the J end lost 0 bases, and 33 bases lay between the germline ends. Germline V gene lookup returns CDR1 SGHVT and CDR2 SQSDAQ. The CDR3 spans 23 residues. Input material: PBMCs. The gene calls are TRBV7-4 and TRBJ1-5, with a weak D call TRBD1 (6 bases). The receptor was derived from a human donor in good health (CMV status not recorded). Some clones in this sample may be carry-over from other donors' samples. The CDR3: CASSFAPHGGVGASEDSNQPQHF. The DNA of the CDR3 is TGTGCCAGCAGCTTTGCCCCCCATGGCGGGGTGGGGGCGAGTGAGGATAGCAATCAGCCCCAGCATTTT.